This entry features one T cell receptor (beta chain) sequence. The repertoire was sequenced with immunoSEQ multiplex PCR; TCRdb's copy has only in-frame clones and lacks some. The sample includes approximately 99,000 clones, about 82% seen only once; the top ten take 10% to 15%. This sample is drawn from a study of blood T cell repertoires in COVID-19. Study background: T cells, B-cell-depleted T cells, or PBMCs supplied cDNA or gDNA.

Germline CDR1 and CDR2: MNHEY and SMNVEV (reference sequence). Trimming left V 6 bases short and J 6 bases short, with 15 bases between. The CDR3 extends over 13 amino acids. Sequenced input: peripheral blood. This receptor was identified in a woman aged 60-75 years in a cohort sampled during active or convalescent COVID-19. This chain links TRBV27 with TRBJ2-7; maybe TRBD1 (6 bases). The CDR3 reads CASRAHQGIEQYF. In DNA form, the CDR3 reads TGTGCCAGCAGAGCGCATCAGGGGATCGAGCAGTACTTC.